The next 30 T cell receptor beta chains were all read from a single sample in a study of T-cell memory formation after mild COVID-19. TCRdb reprocessed the 5' RACE reads via MiXCR and lists one record per CDR3 protein. The repertoire has 92,000 or so distinct CDR3 sequences, roughly an eighth of them found once; the top ten carry around 27%. Source material: PBMCs or a T cell subset sorted from them (not recorded which). These receptors all stem from an adult woman who had mild COVID-19 (a few samples of this study predate the infection). Cell type and time point are not known.

This clonotype was picked up a small number of times. The chain carries TRBV4-1 and TRBJ1-1; D might be TRBD1 (5 bases). The V end lost 0 bases, the J end lost 3 bases, and 14 bases lay between the germline ends. This CDR3 is built from 16 residues. CDR1 is MGHRA, CDR2 YSYEKL, per germline. The CDR3 DNA reads TGCGCCAGCAGCCAAGACAGGGAGTACGGATACACTGAAGCTTTCTTT. This sequence encodes CASSQDREYGYTEAFF.

The chain combines TRBV20-1 with TRBJ2-1, with 9 bases fitting TRBD2. J lost 7 bases, V lost 6 bases, and 10 bases had no gene match. CDR3 size: 14 residues. Germline-derived CDR1 and CDR2 are DFQATT and SNEGSKA (reference sequence). The CDR3 here is CSAYGIAGVNEQFF. CDR3 in DNA: TGCAGTGCCTACGGCATAGCGGGGGTAAATGAGCAGTTCTTC.

V and J are TRBV15 and TRBJ2-4; D is tentatively TRBD1 or TRBD2 (5 bases each). Trimming shortened V by 0 bases and J by 6 bases, and 12 bases separated the two germline ends. CDR3 length: 15 residues. Germline assignment: CDR1 LNHNV and CDR2 YYDKDF (reference sequence). The CDR3 region is CATSRDVTGLNIQYF. Here the CDR3 DNA reads TGTGCCACCAGCAGAGATGTTACGGGGCTAAACATTCAGTACTTC.

The chain recombines TRBV12-3 or TRBV12-4 with TRBJ2-5; D uncertain. The CDR3 covers 14 residues. V was clipped by 6 bases and J by 1 base, with 12 bases between them. CDR3 sequence reads: CASRNGYSQETQYF. The CDR3 nucleotides read TGTGCCAGCAGAAATGGTTACAGCCAAGAGACCCAGTACTTC.

V gene TRBV19 combines with J gene TRBJ2-2, with D perhaps TRBD1 or TRBD2 (5 bases each). The CDR3 loop spans 15 amino acids. The germline V and J ends were trimmed by 8 bases and 0 bases, with 13 bases remaining between them. Germline CDR1 reads LNHDA; CDR2 reads SQIVND (reference sequence). CDR3 in amino acids: CASYGAPPNTGELFF. The CDR3 coding sequence is TGTGCCAGTTACGGGGCGCCTCCGAACACCGGGGAGCTGTTTTTT.

This chain joins TRBV7-6 and TRBJ2-2; no firm D call. V gave up 8 bases and J gave up 7 bases, with 17 bases separating them. Germline CDR1 and CDR2: SGHVS and FNYEAQ. The CDR3 covers 14 residues. The CDR3 DNA reads TGTGCCAGCGGCCTGGAGTCTTTTGGCGGGGAGCTGTTTTTT. Its protein is CASGLESFGGELFF.

There are a few counts of this clonotype. The V and J genes are TRBV4-3 and TRBJ2-3, with 11 bases matching TRBD2. CDR3 length: 20 residues. Germline V lookup: CDR1 LGHNA, CDR2 YSLEER. Trimming removed 0 bases from V and 6 bases from J; junction bases left unmatched: 17. As DNA, the CDR3 is TGCGCCAGCAGCCAAGATAGTCCGGGAATCGCACTAGCGGGAGACGATACGCAGTATTTT. This translates into CASSQDSPGIALAGDDTQYF.

This clonotype was counted between two and nine times. J is TRBJ1-1 and V is TRBV20-1; possible D gene TRBD1, 5 bases. V dropped 1 base and J dropped 6 bases, with 24 bases sitting between them. Germline loops: CDR1 DFQATT, CDR2 SNEGSKA (reference sequence). This CDR3 has 17 residues. As DNA, the CDR3 is TGCAGTGCTAGAGCCCCGGTGGCAGCCTTCAGGGACGCTGAAGCTTTCTTT. Translated, it gives CSARAPVAAFRDAEAFF.

The table lists this clonotype with many counts. The rearrangement uses TRBV29-1 and TRBJ2-7, with a possible D match to TRBD1 (5 bases). Germline V gene lookup returns CDR1 SQVTM and CDR2 ANQGSEA. This CDR3 is built from 12 residues. Trimming cost V 5 bases and J 6 bases, with 14 bases left between them. CDR3 sequence: CSVQSGYGEQYF. Here the CDR3 DNA reads TGCAGCGTTCAGTCAGGGTACGGCGAGCAGTACTTC.

This clonotype has ten or more counts. This chain connects TRBV12-3 or TRBV12-4 to TRBJ2-5, with D possibly matching TRBD1 (6 bases). Trimming left V 4 bases short and J 2 bases short, with 11 bases between. The CDR3 runs 14 residues. DNA of the CDR3: TGTGCCAGCAGTTCCTGGACAGAGCAAGAGACCCAGTACTTC. It encodes CASSSWTEQETQYF.

This clonotype was detected many times. The rearrangement links TRBV5-1 to TRBJ2-7; maybe TRBD1 (5 bases). Germline V gene data show CDR1 as SGHRS and CDR2 as YFSETQ. The V end lost 0 bases, the J end lost 2 bases, and 9 bases lay between the germline ends. This CDR3 comprises 14 residues. The CDR3 region is CASSLDAGTYEQYF. The CDR3 DNA reads as TGCGCCAGCAGCTTGGACGCAGGGACCTACGAGCAGTACTTC.

The genes are TRBV2 and TRBJ2-1; 9 bases fit TRBD2. V gave up 6 bases and J gave up 10 bases; unmatched junction bases: 7. CDR3 length equals 13 residues. CDR1 is SNHLY, CDR2 FYNNEI, per germline. CDR3 nucleotides: TGTGCCAGCAGCGCTGGGACTAGCAGGGAGCAGTTCTTC. It encodes CASSAGTSREQFF.

This clonotype was observed many times. The chain recombines TRBV7-2 with TRBJ2-5, with 10 bases that match TRBD2. In germline, CDR1 is SGHTA, CDR2 FQGNSA. The CDR3 length is 19 residues. V dropped 1 base and J dropped 0; count of bases not matched to a gene: 11. The CDR3 sequence: CASSLGSVAGGPYQETQYF. In DNA form, the CDR3 reads TGTGCCAGCAGCTTAGGGTCGGTAGCGGGAGGACCGTACCAAGAGACCCAGTACTTC.

The chain's CDR3 is CASSLVLGAEAFF. Written as DNA, the CDR3 is TGCGCCAGCAGCTTGGTTTTAGGGGCTGAAGCTTTCTTT. The rearrangement joins TRBV5-1 to TRBJ1-1; TRBD1 is a possible D gene (5 bases). This CDR3 comprises 13 residues. V lost 0 bases and J lost 6, with 9 bases in between. In germline, CDR1 is SGHRS, CDR2 YFSETQ.

The chain couples TRBV29-1 to TRBJ2-7; D unclear. Germline V gene lookup returns CDR1 SQVTM and CDR2 ANQGSEA. V shed 4 bases and J shed 0 bases, with 10 bases lying between them. CDR3 size: 13 residues. The CDR3 DNA reads TGCAGCGTTGTTGGCCGCGACTCCTACGAGCAGTACTTC. Encoded protein: CSVVGRDSYEQYF.

This clonotype turned up a few times. The V call is TRBV12-3 or TRBV12-4, the J call TRBJ1-5, with TRBD1 as a possible D gene (6 bases). V was clipped by 5 bases and J by 4 bases, with 12 bases between them. The CDR3 is 14 amino acids. CDR3 nucleotide sequence: TGTGCCAGCAGTACAGGACAGTTTAATCAGCCCCAGCATTTT. Translating it yields CASSTGQFNQPQHF.

This clonotype was seen only a few times. The chain recombines TRBV11-3 with TRBJ2-7; 10 bases are a match to TRBD2. Germline V lookup: CDR1 SGHNT, CDR2 YENEEA. The V gene end was trimmed by 1 base and the J gene end by 5 bases; junction bases not matched to a gene: 5. This CDR3 region has 15 residues. The CDR3 coding sequence is TGTGCCAGCAGCTTAGTCTCTAGCGGGAGAGACGAGCAGTACTTC. Translation gives CASSLVSSGRDEQYF.

This clonotype was seen a few times. The chain is built from TRBV2 and TRBJ1-2; D remains ambiguous. Germline CDR1 reads SNHLY; CDR2 reads FYNNEI. The CDR3 sequence is 15 residues long. V dropped 6 bases and J dropped 2 bases, with 16 bases sitting between them. The CDR3 loop reads CASRGDRAQNYGYTF. The CDR3 coding sequence is TGTGCCAGCAGGGGCGACCGGGCGCAAAACTATGGCTACACCTTC.

The chain recombines TRBV28 with TRBJ2-2; D uncertain. CDR1 and CDR2 (germline): MDHEN, SYDVKM. The CDR3 runs 12 residues. Trimming cost V 4 bases and J 5 bases, with 5 bases left between them. The CDR3: CASSYITGELFF. The CDR3 nucleotides are TGTGCCAGCAGTTATATTACCGGGGAGCTGTTTTTT.

This clonotype has more than one count but fewer than ten. J is TRBJ2-7 and V is TRBV7-9; unclear D gene. Germline V gene data show CDR1 as SEHNR and CDR2 as FQNEAQ (reference sequence). Between the trimmed V and J ends, which lost 3 bases and 2 bases, there was a span of 5 bases. The CDR3 consists of 12 residues. The CDR3 is CASSFDTYEQYF. The CDR3, as DNA: TGTGCCAGCAGCTTTGACACCTACGAGCAGTACTTC.

The chain has TRBV24-1 and TRBJ1-5, with 7 bases aligning to TRBD1. CDR1 is KGHDR and CDR2 is SFDVKD in the germline V gene. The V gene end was trimmed by 2 bases and the J gene end by 5 bases; junction bases not matched to a gene: 8. The CDR3 sequence is 16 residues long. In DNA, the CDR3 is TGTGCCACCAGTGATTCGCGCGACAGGGACGATCAGCCCCAGCATTTT. Translating it yields CATSDSRDRDDQPQHF.

This clonotype is labeled as large (0.1 to 1%). J is TRBJ1-6 and V is TRBV5-6, with TRBD1 identical over 9 bases. CDR1 SGHDT and CDR2 YYEEEE come from the germline V gene. V gave up 6 bases and J gave up 9 bases; unmatched junction bases: 13. This CDR3 contains 16 residues. CDR3 protein: CASNSRTGTGFSPLHF. The CDR3 bases are TGTGCCAGCAACTCCCGGACGGGGACAGGGTTTTCACCCCTCCACTTT.

This clonotype was observed a few times. The V and J genes are TRBV19 and TRBJ2-7; perhaps D is TRBD1 or TRBD2 (5 bases each). Germline V gene data show CDR1 as LNHDA and CDR2 as SQIVND (reference sequence). V was cut by 6 bases and J by 5 bases, with 14 bases left in between. This CDR3 has 13 residues. Written as DNA, the CDR3 is TGTGCCAGTAGGACGGGACCGAGCCACGAGCAGTACTTC. This sequence encodes CASRTGPSHEQYF. The full variable domain, completed using reference TRBV19 and TRBJ2-7, is DGGITQSPKYLFRKEGQNVTLSCEQNLNHDAMYWYRQDPGQGLRLIYYSQIVNDFQKGDIAEGYSVSREKKESFPLTVTSAQKNPTAFYLCASRTGPSHEQYFGPGTRLTVT.

The chain recombines TRBV12-3 or TRBV12-4 with TRBJ2-3, with 7 bases matching TRBD2. This CDR3 is 14 amino acids long. V lost 3 bases, J lost 3 bases, and 3 bases stayed unmatched. CDR3: CASSLNSGTDTQYF. CDR3 nucleotides: TGTGCCAGCAGTTTGAATAGCGGGACAGATACGCAGTATTTT.

This chain connects TRBV30 to TRBJ2-7, with 7 bases aligning to TRBD1. CDR1 GTSNPN and CDR2 SVGIG come from the germline V gene (reference sequence). The CDR3 has 15 residues. Trimming removed 1 base from V and 2 bases from J; junction bases left unmatched: 8. CDR3 in amino acids: CAWSARDSATYEQYF. CDR3 nucleotide sequence: TGTGCCTGGAGTGCTAGGGACAGCGCAACCTACGAGCAGTACTTC.

This sequence joins TRBV29-1 and TRBJ2-7; D assignment may be TRBD1 or TRBD2 (5 bases each). V lost 7 bases, J lost 1 base, and 20 bases lay in between. From germline, CDR1 is SQVTM and CDR2 ANQGSEA. There are 15 residues in the CDR3. CDR3 protein: CSACPSGTESYEQYF. In nucleotides, the CDR3 is TGCAGCGCATGCCCATCCGGGACGGAATCCTACGAGCAGTACTTC.

This clonotype has more than one count but fewer than ten. The rearrangement uses TRBV5-1 and TRBJ2-1, with D perhaps TRBD1 or TRBD2 (6 bases each). The CDR3 is 16 residues long. With 1 base removed from V and 2 bases from J, the gap between germline ends came to 13 bases. CDR1 and CDR2 from the germline V gene are SGHRS and YFSETQ. Here the CDR3 reads CASSLSYGGAYNEQFF. The CDR3, as DNA: TGCGCCAGCAGCTTGTCTTACGGGGGCGCCTACAATGAGCAGTTCTTC.

This rearrangement joins TRBV14 to TRBJ1-1, with D possibly TRBD1 on 6 matching bases. The CDR3 has 16 residues. The V and J ends lost 4 bases and 0 bases respectively, with 15 bases between them. Germline V gives CDR1 SGHDN, CDR2 FVKESK. The CDR3 reads CASSPLAGDMNTEAFF. CDR3 DNA sequence: TGTGCCAGCAGCCCCTTGGCGGGGGACATGAACACTGAAGCTTTCTTT.

This clonotype was counted between two and nine times. The chain recombines TRBV11-2 with TRBJ2-5; TRBD2 matches 10 bases. The CDR3 consists of 16 residues. V shed 3 bases, J shed 5 bases, and the junction held 9 bases outside the gene matches. The V gene's germline CDR1 is SGHAT and CDR2 FQNNGV. The CDR3, as DNA: TGTGCCAGCAGCTTGATTAGCGGGGGGAGTAGGGAGACCCAGTACTTC. Amino acids: CASSLISGGSRETQYF.

This chain uses TRBV20-1 with TRBJ1-6, with D possibly being TRBD1 (5 bases). The CDR3 loop spans 14 amino acids. Trimming cost V 1 base and J 8 bases, with 12 bases left between them. Germline assignment: CDR1 DFQATT and CDR2 SNEGSKA (reference sequence). The CDR3 DNA is TGCAGTGCTAGAGCAGCAGGGATCTATTCACCCCTCCACTTT. The encoded protein is CSARAAGIYSPLHF.